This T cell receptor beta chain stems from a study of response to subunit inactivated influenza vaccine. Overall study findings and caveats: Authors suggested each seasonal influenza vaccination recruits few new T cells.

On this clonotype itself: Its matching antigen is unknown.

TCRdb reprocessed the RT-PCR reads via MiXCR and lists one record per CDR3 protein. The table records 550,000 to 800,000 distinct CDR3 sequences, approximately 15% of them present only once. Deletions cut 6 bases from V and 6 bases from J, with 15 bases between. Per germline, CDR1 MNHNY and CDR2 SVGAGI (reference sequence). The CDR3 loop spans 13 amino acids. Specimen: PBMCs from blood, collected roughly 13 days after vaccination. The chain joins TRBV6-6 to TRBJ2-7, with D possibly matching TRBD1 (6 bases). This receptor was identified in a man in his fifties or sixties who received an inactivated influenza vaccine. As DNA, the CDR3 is TGTGCCAGCAGGGACTCACAGGGCGGCGAGCAGTACTTC. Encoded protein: CASRDSQGGEQYF.